Listed below are T cell receptor beta chains from one sample, sequenced in a study of cytotoxic CD8 clonotypes in ibrutinib-treated CLL. Sequenced by immunoSEQ multiplex PCR; TCRdb stores in-frame clones only, minus some. This table has about 14,000 clones, approximately 70% appearing once. Material: PBMCs, obtained before ibrutinib treatment. These TCRs come from a human donor with chronic lymphocytic leukemia. CDR3s include the opening cysteine and the closing phenylalanine or tryptophan. Fields, in order: J gene, V gene, D gene, CDR3 protein. The D gene is left open where the match is weak.

J gene: TRBJ1-1
V gene: TRBV19
D gene: -
CDR3 protein: CASSRGTNTEAFF

J gene: TRBJ2-5
V gene: TRBV7-8
D gene: -
CDR3 protein: CASSLRRVRTQETQYF

J gene: TRBJ2-7
V gene: TRBV11-2
D gene: -
CDR3 protein: CASSLDRRGQYF

J gene: TRBJ2-5
V gene: TRBV7-3
D gene: -
CDR3 protein: CASSLTGILGETQYF

J gene: TRBJ1-2
V gene: TRBV6-5
D gene: -
CDR3 protein: CASSYSVNGPLGGYTF

J gene: TRBJ2-3
V gene: TRBV7-3
D gene: -
CDR3 protein: CASSQQGEDTQYF

J gene: TRBJ1-2
V gene: TRBV29-1
D gene: TRBD1
CDR3 protein: CSVEADRGPYGYTF

J gene: TRBJ2-2
V gene: TRBV7-2
D gene: -
CDR3 protein: CASSFLAGELFF

J gene: TRBJ1-1
V gene: TRBV9
D gene: TRBD1
CDR3 protein: CASSVHAQTGTGTEAFF

J gene: TRBJ2-7
V gene: TRBV7-2
D gene: TRBD2
CDR3 protein: CASSAGLAGREYF

J gene: TRBJ2-5
V gene: TRBV7-6
D gene: -
CDR3 protein: CASSLEGREETQYF

J gene: TRBJ1-4
V gene: TRBV7-9
D gene: -
CDR3 protein: CASSPTRTATNEKLFF

J gene: TRBJ1-6
V gene: TRBV6-4
D gene: -
CDR3 protein: CASSVQGEGNSPLHF

J gene: TRBJ2-3
V gene: TRBV27
D gene: -
CDR3 protein: CASSLPGTDTQYF

J gene: TRBJ2-7
V gene: TRBV6-1
D gene: -
CDR3 protein: CASSEAPGPGRQYF

J gene: TRBJ1-2
V gene: TRBV5-7
D gene: -
CDR3 protein: CASSPGVAGYTF

J gene: TRBJ2-3
V gene: TRBV5-6
D gene: TRBD2
CDR3 protein: CASSPGGGDTQYF

J gene: TRBJ2-7
V gene: TRBV27
D gene: TRBD2
CDR3 protein: CASSPHPSGRGYEQYF

J gene: TRBJ2-2
V gene: TRBV4-2
D gene: TRBD2
CDR3 protein: CASSSIPGLAVTGELFF

J gene: TRBJ1-5
V gene: TRBV7-8
D gene: TRBD1
CDR3 protein: CASSLAPTGGSNQPQHF

J gene: TRBJ1-4
V gene: TRBV6-5
D gene: -
CDR3 protein: CASSYSWDGYNEKLFF

J gene: TRBJ2-7
V gene: TRBV5-4
D gene: -
CDR3 protein: CASRQGTSYEQYF

J gene: TRBJ2-4
V gene: TRBV5-4
D gene: -
CDR3 protein: CASSFDGNIQYF

J gene: TRBJ1-2
V gene: TRBV7-2
D gene: -
CDR3 protein: CASSRRGEGGYTF

J gene: TRBJ2-2
V gene: TRBV14
D gene: TRBD1
CDR3 protein: CASSRWPGQGTGELFF

J gene: -
V gene: TRBV12-2
D gene: -
CDR3 protein: CASRLGWGWDEQYF

J gene: TRBJ2-5
V gene: TRBV5-6
D gene: -
CDR3 protein: CASSSPRGQETQYF

J gene: TRBJ1-5
V gene: TRBV21-1
D gene: -
CDR3 protein: CASSKVVGLPGLNQPQHF

J gene: TRBJ2-3
V gene: TRBV5-4
D gene: TRBD2
CDR3 protein: CASSRGLAGGPSTDTQYF

J gene: TRBJ1-1
V gene: TRBV5-1
D gene: -
CDR3 protein: CASKEPAGTEAFF

J gene: TRBJ2-7
V gene: TRBV4-2
D gene: -
CDR3 protein: CASSQDLTAGEQYF

J gene: TRBJ2-1
V gene: TRBV25-1
D gene: -
CDR3 protein: CASSAQWGLYNEQFF

J gene: TRBJ2-3
V gene: TRBV7-9
D gene: TRBD2
CDR3 protein: CASSSRPGLVGDTQYF

J gene: TRBJ2-1
V gene: TRBV6-6
D gene: -
CDR3 protein: CASTPGPGEQFF

J gene: TRBJ2-1
V gene: TRBV30
D gene: TRBD2
CDR3 protein: CAWSVCGSRDEQFF

J gene: TRBJ2-2
V gene: TRBV7-9
D gene: -
CDR3 protein: CASSLGADLNTGELFF

J gene: TRBJ2-1
V gene: TRBV28
D gene: TRBD1
CDR3 protein: CASSWGQGEQFF

J gene: TRBJ1-2
V gene: TRBV27
D gene: TRBD1
CDR3 protein: CASRDSWDGYTF

J gene: TRBJ1-1
V gene: TRBV5-6
D gene: -
CDR3 protein: CASSTTGFLDMNTEAFF

J gene: TRBJ2-2
V gene: TRBV29-1
D gene: TRBD1
CDR3 protein: CSATPGQPNTGELFF

J gene: TRBJ1-6
V gene: TRBV7-2
D gene: -
CDR3 protein: CASSLTQWSYNSPLHF

J gene: TRBJ2-1
V gene: TRBV29-1
D gene: -
CDR3 protein: CSVRGAWDEQFF

J gene: TRBJ2-5
V gene: TRBV2
D gene: -
CDR3 protein: CASSTTRGPPRGETQYF

J gene: TRBJ1-4
V gene: TRBV4-3
D gene: TRBD1
CDR3 protein: CASSQSWDRGREKLFF

J gene: TRBJ2-3
V gene: TRBV13
D gene: TRBD2
CDR3 protein: CASSGRLAGGTDTQYF

J gene: TRBJ2-1
V gene: TRBV18
D gene: -
CDR3 protein: CASSPIGGGPSYNEQFF

J gene: TRBJ1-6
V gene: TRBV11-3
D gene: -
CDR3 protein: CASSLTQWSYNSPLHF

J gene: TRBJ1-1
V gene: TRBV28
D gene: -
CDR3 protein: CASSLRWGIGNTEAFF

J gene: TRBJ2-7
V gene: TRBV10-2
D gene: TRBD2
CDR3 protein: CASSDASGRGEQYF

J gene: TRBJ1-2
V gene: TRBV4-2
D gene: -
CDR3 protein: CASSQDQLGAPNYGYTF

J gene: TRBJ2-2
V gene: TRBV7-2
D gene: TRBD1
CDR3 protein: CASSLGTGTRELFF